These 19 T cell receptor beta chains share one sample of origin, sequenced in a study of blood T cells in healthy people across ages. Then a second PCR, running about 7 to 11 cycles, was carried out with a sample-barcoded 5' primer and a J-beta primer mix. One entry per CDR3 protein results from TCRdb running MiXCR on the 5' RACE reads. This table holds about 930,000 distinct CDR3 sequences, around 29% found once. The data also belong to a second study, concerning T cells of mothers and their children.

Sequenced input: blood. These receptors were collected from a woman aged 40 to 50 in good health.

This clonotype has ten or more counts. The DNA of the CDR3 is TGTGCCAGCAGTTTCTCGGGACTAGAAGAGACCCAGTACTTC. It translates to CASSFSGLEETQYF. The V and J genes are TRBV28 and TRBJ2-5; 8 bases are a match to TRBD2. The CDR3 is 14 residues long. Germline V gene lookup returns CDR1 MDHEN and CDR2 SYDVKM. V gave up 3 bases and J gave up 3 bases; unmatched junction bases: 3. Supplemented by reference TRBV28 and TRBJ2-5, the full variable domain reads DVKVTQSSRYLVKRTGEKVFLECVQDMDHENMFWYRQDPGLGLRLIYFSYDVKMKEKGDIPEGYSVSREKKERFSLILESASTNQTSMYLCASSFSGLEETQYFGPGTRLLVL.

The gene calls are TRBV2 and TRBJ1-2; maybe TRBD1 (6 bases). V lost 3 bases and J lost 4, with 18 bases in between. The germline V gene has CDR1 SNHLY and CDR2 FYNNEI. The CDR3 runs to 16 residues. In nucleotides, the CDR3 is TGTGCCAGCAGTGATTCAGGAACCCTAGGGGGCTATGGCTACACCTTC. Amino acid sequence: CASSDSGTLGGYGYTF.

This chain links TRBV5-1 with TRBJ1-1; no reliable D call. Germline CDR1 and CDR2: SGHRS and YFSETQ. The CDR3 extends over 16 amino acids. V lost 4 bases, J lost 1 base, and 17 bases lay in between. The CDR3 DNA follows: TGCGCCAGCAGCCACCACAATGGGGTGAGGAACACTGAAGCTTTCTTT. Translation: CASSHHNGVRNTEAFF.

The CDR3 DNA follows: TGCAGTGCTAGAGATCGGCAGCGGGGGGGCACAGATACGCAGTATTTT. It is translated as CSARDRQRGGTDTQYF. The chain uses TRBV20-1 and TRBJ2-3; 9 nucleotides match TRBD2. CDR1 and CDR2 from the germline V gene are DFQATT and SNEGSKA (reference sequence). This CDR3 contains 16 residues. Trimming at V came to 0 bases and at J to 1 base, leaving 5 bases not matched to a gene.

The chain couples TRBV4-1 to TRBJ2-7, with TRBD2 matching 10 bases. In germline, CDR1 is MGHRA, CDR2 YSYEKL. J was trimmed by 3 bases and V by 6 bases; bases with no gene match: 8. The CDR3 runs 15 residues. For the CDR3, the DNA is TGCGCCAGCAGACCTTCTAGCGGGGGAAGCTACGAGCAGTACTTC. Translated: CASRPSSGGSYEQYF.

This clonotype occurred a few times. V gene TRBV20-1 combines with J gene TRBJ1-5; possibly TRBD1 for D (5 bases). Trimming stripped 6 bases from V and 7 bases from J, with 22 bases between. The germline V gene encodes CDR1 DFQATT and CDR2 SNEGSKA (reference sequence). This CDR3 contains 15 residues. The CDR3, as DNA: TGCAGTGCGACCGACATGGGCGGGGGAGGACAGCCCCAGCATTTT. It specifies CSATDMGGGGQPQHF.

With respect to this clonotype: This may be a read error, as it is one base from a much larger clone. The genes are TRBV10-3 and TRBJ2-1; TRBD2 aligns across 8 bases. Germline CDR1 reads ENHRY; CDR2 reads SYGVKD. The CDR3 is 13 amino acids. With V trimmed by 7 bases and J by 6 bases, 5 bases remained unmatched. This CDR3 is CAITPGGANEQFF. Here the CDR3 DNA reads TGTGCCATCACTCCGGGGGGGGCCAATGAGCAGTTCTTC.

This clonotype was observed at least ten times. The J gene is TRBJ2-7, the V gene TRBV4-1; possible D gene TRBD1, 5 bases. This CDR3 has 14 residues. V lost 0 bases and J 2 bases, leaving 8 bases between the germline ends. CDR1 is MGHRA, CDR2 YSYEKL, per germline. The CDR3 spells CASSQEHRPYEQYF. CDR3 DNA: TGCGCCAGCAGCCAAGAACACAGGCCCTACGAGCAGTACTTC.

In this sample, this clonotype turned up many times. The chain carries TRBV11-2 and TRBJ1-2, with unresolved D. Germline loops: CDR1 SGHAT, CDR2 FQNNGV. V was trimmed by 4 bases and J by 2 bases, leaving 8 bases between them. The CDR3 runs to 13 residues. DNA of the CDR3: TGTGCCAGCAGCTCCAGCTCCAACTATGGCTACACCTTC. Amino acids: CASSSSSNYGYTF.

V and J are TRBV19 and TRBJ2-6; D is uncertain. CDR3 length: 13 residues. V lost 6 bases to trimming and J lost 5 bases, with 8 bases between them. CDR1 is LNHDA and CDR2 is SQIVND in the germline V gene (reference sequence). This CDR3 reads CASSPDRANVLTF. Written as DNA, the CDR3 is TGTGCCAGTAGCCCCGACAGGGCCAACGTCCTGACTTTC.

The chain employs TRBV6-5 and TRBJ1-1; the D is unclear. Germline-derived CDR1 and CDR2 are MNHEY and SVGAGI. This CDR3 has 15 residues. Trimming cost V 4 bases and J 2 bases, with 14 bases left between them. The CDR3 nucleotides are TGTGCCAGCAGTTCCACTTCGAATCCCAACACTGAAGCTTTCTTT. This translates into CASSSTSNPNTEAFF.

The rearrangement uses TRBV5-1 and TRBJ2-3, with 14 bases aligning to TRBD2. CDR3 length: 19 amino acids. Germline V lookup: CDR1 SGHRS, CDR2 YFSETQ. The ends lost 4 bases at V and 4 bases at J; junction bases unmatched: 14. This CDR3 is CASSGRLAGGPELADTQYF. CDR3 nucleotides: TGCGCCAGCAGCGGACGACTAGCGGGGGGGCCAGAATTAGCAGATACGCAGTATTTT.

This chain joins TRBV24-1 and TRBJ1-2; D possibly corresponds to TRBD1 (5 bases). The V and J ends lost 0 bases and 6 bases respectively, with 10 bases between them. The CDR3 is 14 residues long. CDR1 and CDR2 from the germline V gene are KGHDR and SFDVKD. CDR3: CATSDLGGVHGYTF. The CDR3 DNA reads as TGTGCCACCAGTGATTTGGGAGGGGTCCATGGCTACACCTTC.

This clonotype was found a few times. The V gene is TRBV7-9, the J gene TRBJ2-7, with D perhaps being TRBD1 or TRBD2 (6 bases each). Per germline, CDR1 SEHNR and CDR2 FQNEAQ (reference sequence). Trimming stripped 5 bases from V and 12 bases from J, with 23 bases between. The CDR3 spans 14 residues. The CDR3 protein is CASSPGRGTPSLYF. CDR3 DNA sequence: TGTGCCAGCAGCCCCGGTCGGGGGACACCATCTCTGTACTTC.

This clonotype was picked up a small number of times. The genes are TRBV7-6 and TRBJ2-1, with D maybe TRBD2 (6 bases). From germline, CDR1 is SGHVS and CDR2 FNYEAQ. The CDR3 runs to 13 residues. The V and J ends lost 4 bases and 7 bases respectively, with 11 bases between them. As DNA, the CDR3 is TGTGCCAGCAGCTGGTCAGGGAGGAATGAGCAGTTCTTC. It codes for CASSWSGRNEQFF.

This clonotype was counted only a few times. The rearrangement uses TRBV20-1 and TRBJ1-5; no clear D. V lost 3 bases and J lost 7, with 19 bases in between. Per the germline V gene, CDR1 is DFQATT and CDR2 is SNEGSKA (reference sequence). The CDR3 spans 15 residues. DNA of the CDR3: TGCAGTGCTAGCCTTCACCCCTTAATCGAGCAGCCCCAGCATTTT. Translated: CSASLHPLIEQPQHF.

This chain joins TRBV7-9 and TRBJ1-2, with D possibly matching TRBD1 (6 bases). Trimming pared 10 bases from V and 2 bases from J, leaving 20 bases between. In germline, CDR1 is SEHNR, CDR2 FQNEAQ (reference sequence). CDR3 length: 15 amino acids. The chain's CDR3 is CATIRDRRGNYGYTF. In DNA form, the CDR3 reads TGTGCCACAATTAGAGACAGGCGGGGGAACTATGGCTACACCTTC.

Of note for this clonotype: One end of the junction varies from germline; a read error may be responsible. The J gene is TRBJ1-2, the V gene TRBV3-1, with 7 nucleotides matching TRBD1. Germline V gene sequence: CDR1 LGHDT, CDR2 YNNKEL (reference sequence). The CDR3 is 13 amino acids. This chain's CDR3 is CANSPNDRAGYTF. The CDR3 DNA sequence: TGTGCCAACAGCCCAAACGACAGGGCTGGCTACACCTTC.

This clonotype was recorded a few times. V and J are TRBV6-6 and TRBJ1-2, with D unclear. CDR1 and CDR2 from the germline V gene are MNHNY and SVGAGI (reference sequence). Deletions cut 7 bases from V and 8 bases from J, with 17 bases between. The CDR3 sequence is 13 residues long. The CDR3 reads CASTGELWLGYTF. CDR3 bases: TGTGCCAGCACCGGCGAACTATGGCTAGGCTACACCTTC.